The present T cell receptor beta chain was sequenced within a study of T cells in Graves' hyperthyroidism and ophthalmopathy. Study details: Before treatment of any kind, peripheral blood was taken at initial diagnosis. Findings and caveats of the study: In blood, most of the thyroid clonotypes expanded above 0.001 were also present.

Amplified TCR beta CDR3 regions derived from RNA transcripts. First-round RT-PCR targeting the TCR CDR3 was performed with the HTBI primer set. A single record per CDR3 protein comes from TCRdb applying MiXCR to the multiplex PCR reads. The sample holds approximately 520,000 distinct CDR3 sequences; less than 25% are singletons and the top ten take around 27%. This clonotype was seen ten or more times. Its antigen is unidentified. Participants, patients aged 18 to 65, had newly diagnosed hyperthyroidism with a duration under 2 months. Uncontrolled infection, other autoimmune disease, pregnancy or lactation led to exclusion. Per germline, CDR1 MGHRA and CDR2 YSYEKL. Trimming took 0 bases from V and 5 from J, leaving 10 bases between them. The CDR3 sequence is 15 residues long.

The TCR sequence derives from a man aged 18 to 35 with Graves' hyperthyroidism. This chain links TRBV4-1 with TRBJ2-2; D is possibly TRBD1 (5 bases). The sequenced material came from blood. The CDR3 loop reads CASSQDSPGTGELFF. CDR3 coding DNA: TGCGCCAGCAGCCAAGATTCCCCAGGGACCGGGGAGCTGTTTTTT.